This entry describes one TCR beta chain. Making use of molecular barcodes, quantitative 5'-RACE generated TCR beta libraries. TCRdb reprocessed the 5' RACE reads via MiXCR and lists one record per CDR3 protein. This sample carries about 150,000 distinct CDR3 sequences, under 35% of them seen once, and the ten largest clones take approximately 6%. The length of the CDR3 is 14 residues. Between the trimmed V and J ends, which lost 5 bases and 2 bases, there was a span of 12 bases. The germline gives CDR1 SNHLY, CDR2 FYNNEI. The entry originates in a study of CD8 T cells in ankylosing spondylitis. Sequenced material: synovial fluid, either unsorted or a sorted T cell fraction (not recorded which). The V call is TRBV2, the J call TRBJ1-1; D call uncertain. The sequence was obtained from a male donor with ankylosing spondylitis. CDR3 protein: CASSHWGINTEAFF. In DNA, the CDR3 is TGTGCCAGCAGTCATTGGGGTATAAACACTGAAGCTTTCTTT. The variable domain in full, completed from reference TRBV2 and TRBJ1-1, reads EPEVTQTPSHQVTQMGQEVILRCVPISNHLYFYWYRQILGQKVEFLVSFYNNEISEKSEIFDDQFSVERPDGSNFTLKIRSTKLEDSAMYFCASSHWGINTEAFFGQGTRLTVV.